This TCR beta chain emerged from a study of blood T cell repertoires in COVID-19. The overall study: Both acute and convalescent COVID-19 samples were obtained from the United States, Italy and Spain.

Germline CDR1 and CDR2: SGHVS and FQNEAQ. With 7 bases clipped from V and 10 bases from J, the junction kept 9 bases outside the gene matches. The CDR3 has 13 residues. As originally analysed: Estimation of nucleated cell counts relied on the amplification of reference gene primers. Libraries were prepared by immunoSEQ multiplex PCR; TCRdb keeps only in-frame clonotypes and omits some of them. V and J calls and clone size are those listed in that table; D and trimming were worked out from the DNA. The repertoire holds about 87,000 clones, with around three quarters as singletons. The TCR sequence derives from a woman between 45 and 65 years old with acute or convalescent COVID-19. Sequenced sample: peripheral blood. The rearrangement joins TRBV7-8 to TRBJ1-4; 7 nucleotides line up with TRBD1. The CDR3 region is CASTDRALGKLFF. The CDR3 DNA reads TGTGCCAGCACCGACAGGGCCTTGGGAAAACTGTTTTTT. The full variable domain, rest sourced from reference TRBV7-8 and TRBJ1-4, is GAGVSQSPRYKVAKRGQDVALRCDPISGHVSLFWYQQALGQGPEFLTYFQNEAQLDKSGLPSDRFFAERPEGSVSTLKIQRTQQEDSAVYLCASTDRALGKLFFGSGTQLSVL.